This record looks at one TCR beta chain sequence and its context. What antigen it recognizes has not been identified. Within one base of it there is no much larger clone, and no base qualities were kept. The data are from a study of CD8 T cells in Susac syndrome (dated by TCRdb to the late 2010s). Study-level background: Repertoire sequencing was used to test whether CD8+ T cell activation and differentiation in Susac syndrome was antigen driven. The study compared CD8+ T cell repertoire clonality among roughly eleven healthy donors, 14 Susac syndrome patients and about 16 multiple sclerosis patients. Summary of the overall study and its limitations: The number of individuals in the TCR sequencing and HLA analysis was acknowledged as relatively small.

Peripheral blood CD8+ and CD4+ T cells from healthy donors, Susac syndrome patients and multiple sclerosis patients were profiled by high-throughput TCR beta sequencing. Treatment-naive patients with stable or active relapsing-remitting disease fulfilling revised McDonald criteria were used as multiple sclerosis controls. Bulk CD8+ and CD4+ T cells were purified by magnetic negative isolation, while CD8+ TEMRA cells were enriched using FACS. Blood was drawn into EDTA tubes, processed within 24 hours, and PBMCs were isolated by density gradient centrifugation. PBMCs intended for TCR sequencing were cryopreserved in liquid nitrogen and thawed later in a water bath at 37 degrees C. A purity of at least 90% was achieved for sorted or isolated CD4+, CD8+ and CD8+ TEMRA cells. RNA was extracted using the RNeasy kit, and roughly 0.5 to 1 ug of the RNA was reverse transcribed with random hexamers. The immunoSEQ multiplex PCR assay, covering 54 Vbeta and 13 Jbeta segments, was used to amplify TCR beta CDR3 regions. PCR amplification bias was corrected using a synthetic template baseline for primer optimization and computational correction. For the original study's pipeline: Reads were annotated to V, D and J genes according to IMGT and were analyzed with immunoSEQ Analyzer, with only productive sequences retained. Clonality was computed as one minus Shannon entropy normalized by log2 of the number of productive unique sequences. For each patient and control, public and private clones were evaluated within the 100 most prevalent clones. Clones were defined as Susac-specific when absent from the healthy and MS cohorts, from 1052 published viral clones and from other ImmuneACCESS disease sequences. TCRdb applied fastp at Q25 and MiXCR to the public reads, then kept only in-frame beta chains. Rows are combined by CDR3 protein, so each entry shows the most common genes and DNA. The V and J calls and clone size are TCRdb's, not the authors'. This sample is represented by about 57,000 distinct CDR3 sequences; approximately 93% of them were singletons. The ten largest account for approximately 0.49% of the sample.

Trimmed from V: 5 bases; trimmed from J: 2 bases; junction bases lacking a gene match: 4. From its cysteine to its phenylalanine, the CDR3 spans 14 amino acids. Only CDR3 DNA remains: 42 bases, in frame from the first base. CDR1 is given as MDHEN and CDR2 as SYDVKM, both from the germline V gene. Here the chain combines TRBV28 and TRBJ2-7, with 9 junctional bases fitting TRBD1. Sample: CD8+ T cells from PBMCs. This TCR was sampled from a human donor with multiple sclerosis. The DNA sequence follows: TGTGCCAGCAGTACAGGGGGCAACACCTACGAGCAGTACTTC. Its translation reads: CASSTGGNTYEQYF.